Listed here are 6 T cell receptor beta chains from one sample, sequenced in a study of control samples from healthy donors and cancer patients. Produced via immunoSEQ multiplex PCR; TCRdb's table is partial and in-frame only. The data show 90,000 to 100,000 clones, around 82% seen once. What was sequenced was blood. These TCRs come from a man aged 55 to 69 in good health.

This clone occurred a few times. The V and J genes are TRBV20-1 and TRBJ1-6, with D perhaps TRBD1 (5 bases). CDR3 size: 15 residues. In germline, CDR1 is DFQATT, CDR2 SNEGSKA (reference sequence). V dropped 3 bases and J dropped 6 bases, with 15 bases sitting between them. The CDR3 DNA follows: TGCAGTGCTAGTTATCAGGGCGCGAGTAATTCACCCCTCCACTTT. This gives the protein CSASYQGASNSPLHF.

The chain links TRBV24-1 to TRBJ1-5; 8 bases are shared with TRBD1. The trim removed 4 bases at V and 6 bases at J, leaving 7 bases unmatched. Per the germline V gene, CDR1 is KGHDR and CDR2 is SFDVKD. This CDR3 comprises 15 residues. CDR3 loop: CATSEDDRGSQPQHF. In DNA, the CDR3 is TGTGCCACCAGTGAGGATGACAGGGGTAGTCAGCCCCAGCATTTT.

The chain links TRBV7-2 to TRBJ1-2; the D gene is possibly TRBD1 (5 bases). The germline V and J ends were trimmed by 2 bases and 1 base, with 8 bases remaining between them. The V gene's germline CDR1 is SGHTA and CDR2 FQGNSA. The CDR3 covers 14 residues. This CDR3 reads CASSLLGDNYGYTF. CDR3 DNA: TGTGCCAGCAGCTTATTAGGGGATAACTATGGCTACACCTTC.

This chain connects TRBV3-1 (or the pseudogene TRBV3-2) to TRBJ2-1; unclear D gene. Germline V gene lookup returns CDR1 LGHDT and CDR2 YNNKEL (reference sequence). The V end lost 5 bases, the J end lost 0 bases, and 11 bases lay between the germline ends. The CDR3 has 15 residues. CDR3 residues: CASSLTVNSYNEQFF. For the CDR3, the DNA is TGTGCCAGCAGCTTGACTGTAAACTCCTACAATGAGCAGTTCTTC.

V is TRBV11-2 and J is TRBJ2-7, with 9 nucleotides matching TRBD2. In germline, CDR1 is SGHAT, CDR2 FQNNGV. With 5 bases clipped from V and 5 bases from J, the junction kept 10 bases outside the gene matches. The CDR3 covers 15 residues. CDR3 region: CASSPLAGPGNEQYF. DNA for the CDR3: TGTGCCAGCAGCCCTCTAGCGGGACCCGGTAACGAGCAGTACTTC.

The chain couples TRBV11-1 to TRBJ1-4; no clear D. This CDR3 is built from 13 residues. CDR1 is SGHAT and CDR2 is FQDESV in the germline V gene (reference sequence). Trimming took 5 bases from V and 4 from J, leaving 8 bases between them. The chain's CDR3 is CASSPGINEKLFF. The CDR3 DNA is TGTGCCAGCAGCCCCGGGATTAATGAAAAACTGTTTTTT.